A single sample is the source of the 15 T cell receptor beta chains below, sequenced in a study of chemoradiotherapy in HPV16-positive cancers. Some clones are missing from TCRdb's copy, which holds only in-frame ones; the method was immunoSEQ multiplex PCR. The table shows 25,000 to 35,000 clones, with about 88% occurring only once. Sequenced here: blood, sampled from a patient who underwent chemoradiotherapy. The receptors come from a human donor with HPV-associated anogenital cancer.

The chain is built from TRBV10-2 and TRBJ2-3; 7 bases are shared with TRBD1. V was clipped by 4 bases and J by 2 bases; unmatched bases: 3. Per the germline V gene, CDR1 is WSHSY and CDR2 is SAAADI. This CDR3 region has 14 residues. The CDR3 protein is CASSVDRNTDTQYF. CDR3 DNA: TGCGCCAGCAGTGTGGACAGGAACACAGATACGCAGTATTTT.

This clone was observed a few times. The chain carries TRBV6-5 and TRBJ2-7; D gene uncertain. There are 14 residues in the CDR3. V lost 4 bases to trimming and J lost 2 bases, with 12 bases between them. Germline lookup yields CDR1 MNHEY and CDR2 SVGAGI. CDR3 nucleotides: TGTGCCAGCAGTTCCCCCCACAGTGCCTACGAGCAGTACTTC. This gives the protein CASSSPHSAYEQYF.

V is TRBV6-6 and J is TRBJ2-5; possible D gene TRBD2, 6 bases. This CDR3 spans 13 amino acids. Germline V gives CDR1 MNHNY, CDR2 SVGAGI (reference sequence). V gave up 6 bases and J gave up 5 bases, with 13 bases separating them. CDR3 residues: CASSHGGDETQYF. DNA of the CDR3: TGTGCCAGCAGCCACGGAGGGGACGAGACCCAGTACTTC.

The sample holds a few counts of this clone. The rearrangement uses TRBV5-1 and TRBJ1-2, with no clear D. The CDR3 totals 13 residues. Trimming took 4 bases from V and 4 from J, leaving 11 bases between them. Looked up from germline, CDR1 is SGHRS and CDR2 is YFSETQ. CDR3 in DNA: TGCGCCAGCAGCCTAAGGACGGGCTATGGCTACACCTTC. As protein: CASSLRTGYGYTF.

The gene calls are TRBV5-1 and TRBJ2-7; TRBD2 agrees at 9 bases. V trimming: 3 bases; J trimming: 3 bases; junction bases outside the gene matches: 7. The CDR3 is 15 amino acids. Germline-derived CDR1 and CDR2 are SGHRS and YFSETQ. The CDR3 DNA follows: TGCGCCAGCAGCTCGGTACTAGCGGGTAACTACGAGCAGTACTTC. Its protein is CASSSVLAGNYEQYF.

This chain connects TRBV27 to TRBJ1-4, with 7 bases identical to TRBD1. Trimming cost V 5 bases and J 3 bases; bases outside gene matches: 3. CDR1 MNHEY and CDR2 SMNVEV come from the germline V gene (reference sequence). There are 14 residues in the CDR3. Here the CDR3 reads CASSPTGSNEKLFF. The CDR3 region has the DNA TGTGCCAGCAGTCCGACAGGGTCTAATGAAAAACTGTTTTTT.

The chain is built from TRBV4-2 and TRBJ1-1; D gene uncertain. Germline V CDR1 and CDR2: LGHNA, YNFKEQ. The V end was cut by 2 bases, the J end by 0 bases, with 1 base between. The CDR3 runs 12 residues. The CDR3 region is CASSQMNTEAFF. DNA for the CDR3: TGTGCCAGCAGCCAAATGAACACTGAAGCTTTCTTT.

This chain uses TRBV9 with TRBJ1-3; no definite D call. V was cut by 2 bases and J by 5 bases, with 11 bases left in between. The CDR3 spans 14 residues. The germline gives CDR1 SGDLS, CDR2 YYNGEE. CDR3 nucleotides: TGTGCCAGCAGCGTGTGGGAAGGAAGAAACACCATATATTTT. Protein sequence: CASSVWEGRNTIYF.

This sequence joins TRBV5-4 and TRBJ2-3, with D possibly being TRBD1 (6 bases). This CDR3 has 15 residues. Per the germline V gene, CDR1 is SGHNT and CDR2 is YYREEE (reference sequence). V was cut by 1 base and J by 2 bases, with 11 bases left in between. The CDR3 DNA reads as TGTGCCAGCAGCTTGTCAGGGGCAGTCACAGATACGCAGTATTTT. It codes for CASSLSGAVTDTQYF.

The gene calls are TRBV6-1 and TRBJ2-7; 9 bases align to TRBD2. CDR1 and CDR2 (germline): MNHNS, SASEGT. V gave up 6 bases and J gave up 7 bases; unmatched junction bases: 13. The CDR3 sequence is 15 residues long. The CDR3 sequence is CASSDWGGGASEQYF. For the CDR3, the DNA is TGTGCCAGCAGCGATTGGGGCGGGGGGGCGAGTGAGCAGTACTTC.

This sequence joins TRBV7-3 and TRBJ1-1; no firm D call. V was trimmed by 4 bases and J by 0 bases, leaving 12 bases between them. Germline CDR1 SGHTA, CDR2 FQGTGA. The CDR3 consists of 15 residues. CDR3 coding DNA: TGTGCCAGCAGCTCCCGTGGTGTACTGAACACTGAAGCTTTCTTT. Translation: CASSSRGVLNTEAFF.

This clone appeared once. As DNA, the CDR3 is TGTGCCAGCAGTGAAGGGAGGGGGCGCATATATTTT. Protein product: CASSEGRGRIYF. The chain combines TRBV6-1 with TRBJ1-3, with 7 positions matching TRBD1. The length of the CDR3 is 12 residues. V dropped 1 base and J dropped 12; count of bases not matched to a gene: 3. Germline-derived CDR1 and CDR2 are MNHNS and SASEGT.

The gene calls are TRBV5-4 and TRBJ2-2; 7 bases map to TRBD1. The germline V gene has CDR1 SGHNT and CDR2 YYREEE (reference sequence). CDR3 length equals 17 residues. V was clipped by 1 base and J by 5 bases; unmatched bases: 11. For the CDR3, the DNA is TGTGCCAGCAGCTTGTACAGGGGTGCCCAGGGGACCGGGGAGCTGTTTTTT. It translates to CASSLYRGAQGTGELFF.

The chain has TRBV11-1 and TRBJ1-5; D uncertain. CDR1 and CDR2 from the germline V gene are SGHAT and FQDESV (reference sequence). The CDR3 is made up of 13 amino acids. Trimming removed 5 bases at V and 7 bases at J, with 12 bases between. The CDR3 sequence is CASSLNWGQPQHF. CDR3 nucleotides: TGTGCCAGCAGCCTAAATTGGGGACAGCCCCAGCATTTT.

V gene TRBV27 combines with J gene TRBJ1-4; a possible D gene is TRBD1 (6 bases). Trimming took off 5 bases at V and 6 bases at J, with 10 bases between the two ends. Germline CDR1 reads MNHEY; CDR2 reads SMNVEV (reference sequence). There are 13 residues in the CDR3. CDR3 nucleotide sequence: TGTGCCAGCAGTCGAACAGGGTATGAAAAACTGTTTTTT. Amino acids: CASSRTGYEKLFF.